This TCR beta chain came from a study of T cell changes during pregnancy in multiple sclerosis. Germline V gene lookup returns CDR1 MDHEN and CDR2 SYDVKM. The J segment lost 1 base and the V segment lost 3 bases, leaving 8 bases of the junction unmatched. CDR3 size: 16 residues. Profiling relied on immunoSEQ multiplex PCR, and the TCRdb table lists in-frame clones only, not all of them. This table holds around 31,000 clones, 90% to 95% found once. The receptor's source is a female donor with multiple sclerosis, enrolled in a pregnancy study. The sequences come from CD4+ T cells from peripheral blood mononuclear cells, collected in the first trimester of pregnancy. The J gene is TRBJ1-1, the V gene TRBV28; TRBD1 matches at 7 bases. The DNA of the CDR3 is TGTGCCAGCAGTTTGGTCATACAGGGGTGGAACACTGAAGCTTTCTTT. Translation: CASSLVIQGWNTEAFF.